Each of the 29 T cell receptor beta chains below was sequenced from the same sample in a study of T cell responses to AZD1222 COVID-19 vaccine. Sequencing was performed with immunoSEQ multiplex PCR; in TCRdb, only in-frame clones are kept and a portion is missing. Of approximately 170,000 clones detected, 75% to 95% appear once; the ten largest clones hold about 4.5%. Sequences were derived from peripheral blood, sampled on day 0 of AZD1222 vaccination. The receptors stem from an adult in good health.

This sequence joins TRBV10-2 and TRBJ2-7; D tentatively reads TRBD1 or TRBD2 (5 bases each). Per germline, CDR1 WSHSY and CDR2 SAAADI. The CDR3 runs 16 residues. Trimming took off 3 bases at V and 0 bases at J, with 15 bases between the two ends. The CDR3 coding sequence is TGCGCCAGCAGTGAACCCGGGACCCTAAGCTCCTACGAGCAGTACTTC. Residues: CASSEPGTLSSYEQYF.

Comments on this clone: The sample has other DNA sequences that encode this CDR3 too. The chain carries TRBV28 and TRBJ2-7; D unresolved. The germline V gene encodes CDR1 MDHEN and CDR2 SYDVKM. The V and J ends lost 3 bases and 3 bases respectively, with 3 bases between them. CDR3 size: 11 residues. The CDR3 spells CASSLNYEQYF. The DNA for the CDR3 is TGTGCCAGCAGTTTGAACTACGAGCAGTACTTC.

This clone was seen once. This chain links TRBV7-2 with TRBJ1-2; D is undetermined. CDR1 is SGHTA, CDR2 FQGNSA, per germline. This CDR3 region has 13 residues. V was clipped by 1 base and J by 8 bases, with 11 bases between them. Here the CDR3 reads CASSLGAGRGYTF. CDR3 nucleotide sequence: TGTGCCAGCAGCTTAGGTGCAGGTCGCGGCTACACCTTC. The entire variable domain, with the rest obtained from reference TRBV7-2 and TRBJ1-2, is as follows: GAGVSQSPSNKVTEKGKDVELRCDPISGHTALYWYRQSLGQGLEFLIYFQGNSAPDKSGLPSDRFSAERTGGSVSTLTIQRTQQEDSAVYLCASSLGAGRGYTFGSGTRLTVV.

As concerns this clone: Compared with germline, one end of the junction differs, possibly owing to a read error. The CDR3 DNA is TGTGCCAGCACTGAAAGGGGACTAGCGGGGGTTAATGAGCAGTTCTTC. It encodes CASTERGLAGVNEQFF. The chain combines TRBV2 with TRBJ2-1; 14 bases match TRBD2. This CDR3 is 16 amino acids long. Germline V gives CDR1 SNHLY, CDR2 FYNNEI.

The rearrangement joins TRBV7-8 to TRBJ2-5; D perhaps matches TRBD1 (5 bases). Germline V gene lookup returns CDR1 SGHVS and CDR2 FQNEAQ. V was trimmed by 4 bases and J by 5 bases, leaving 11 bases between them. The CDR3 is 13 residues long. Here the CDR3 DNA reads TGTGCCAGCAGCTCAAGACAGCCGGAGACCCAGTACTTC. It translates to CASSSRQPETQYF.

In this sample, this clone turned up once. The chain uses TRBV9 and TRBJ2-7, with D unclear. The ends were cut back, 0 bases at V and 1 base at J, with 11 bases in the middle. CDR1 is SGDLS and CDR2 is YYNGEE in the germline V gene. The CDR3 covers 15 residues. CDR3 loop: CASSVEGTASYEQYF. CDR3 DNA: TGTGCCAGCAGCGTAGAGGGTACGGCATCCTACGAGCAGTACTTC.

The V gene is TRBV9, the J gene TRBJ2-7; 9 bases are shared with TRBD2. Germline trimming cut 0 bases from V and 6 bases from J; bases unmatched to any gene: 1. Germline loops: CDR1 SGDLS, CDR2 YYNGEE. The CDR3 is made up of 13 amino acids. CDR3 residues: CASSVVSGSEQYF. CDR3 coding DNA: TGTGCCAGCAGCGTAGTTAGCGGGAGCGAGCAGTACTTC.

CDR3 sequence reads: CASSSRQLSLNTEAFF. CDR3 DNA: TGTGCCAGCAGCTCTCGACAGCTCAGCCTGAACACTGAAGCTTTCTTT. V is TRBV7-2 and J is TRBJ1-1, with D tentatively TRBD1 (5 bases). Germline CDR1 is SGHTA and CDR2 is FQGNSA. CDR3 length: 16 residues. The V end was cut by 4 bases, the J end by 0 bases, with 15 bases between.

J is TRBJ2-1 and V is TRBV7-8; 7 bases align to TRBD1. Germline CDR1 reads SGHVS; CDR2 reads FQNEAQ. CDR3 size: 15 residues. V shed 1 base and J 5 bases; nucleotides not matched to a gene: 5. Here the CDR3 DNA reads TGTGCCAGCAGCTTAGTCGGGACAGTTCACAATGAGCAGTTCTTC. Translated: CASSLVGTVHNEQFF. The whole variable domain, filled in from reference TRBV7-8 and TRBJ2-1, reads GAGVSQSPRYKVAKRGQDVALRCDPISGHVSLFWYQQALGQGPEFLTYFQNEAQLDKSGLPSDRFFAERPEGSVSTLKIQRTQQEDSAVYLCASSLVGTVHNEQFFGPGTRLTVL.

The chain combines TRBV2 with TRBJ1-2; D is unclear. Germline CDR1 and CDR2: SNHLY and FYNNEI. The CDR3 spans 16 residues. V was clipped by 2 bases and J by 1 base, with 14 bases between them. The CDR3 nucleotides are TGTGCCAGCAGTGAACGGGAGGGCTTTTATAACTATGGCTACACCTTC. It encodes CASSEREGFYNYGYTF.

J is TRBJ2-2 and V is TRBV9; no definite D call. Deletions cut 2 bases from V and 7 bases from J, with 6 bases between. The CDR3 has 12 residues. From germline, CDR1 is SGDLS and CDR2 YYNGEE. CDR3 region: CASSVFIGELFF. As DNA, the CDR3 is TGTGCCAGCAGCGTGTTTATCGGGGAGCTGTTTTTT.

The chain couples TRBV29-1 to TRBJ2-7; 12 positions match TRBD2. With V trimmed by 5 bases and J by 5 bases, 4 bases remained unmatched. The CDR3 loop spans 13 amino acids. CDR1 is SQVTM, CDR2 ANQGSEA, per germline. DNA for the CDR3: TGCAGCGTTCGGACTAGCGGGACCCACGAGCAGTACTTC. Translation: CSVRTSGTHEQYF.

This clone was detected once. The chain uses TRBV6-5 and TRBJ2-7; TRBD1 might be the D (6 bases). Germline lookup yields CDR1 MNHEY and CDR2 SVGAGI. Trimming removed 8 bases at V and 3 bases at J, with 17 bases between. This CDR3 comprises 14 residues. CDR3: CASAPGHGYYEQYF. Written as DNA, the CDR3 is TGTGCCAGCGCTCCGGGACACGGATACTACGAGCAGTACTTC.

The chain combines TRBV9 with TRBJ2-1; 13 nucleotides match TRBD2. After removal of 3 bases from V and 8 bases from J, the junction contained 8 bases not matched to a gene. Looked up from germline, CDR1 is SGDLS and CDR2 is YYNGEE. CDR3 size: 16 residues. The CDR3 sequence is CASSARLAGGIDEQFF. The CDR3 DNA is TGTGCCAGCAGCGCCCGACTAGCGGGAGGTATAGATGAGCAGTTCTTC.

V and J are TRBV11-2 and TRBJ1-3; D gene ambiguous. The CDR3 covers 15 residues. V was pared by 1 base and J by 0 bases, with 7 bases between. The germline V gene has CDR1 SGHAT and CDR2 FQNNGV. CDR3 sequence: CASSLAAFSGNTIYF. The CDR3 DNA reads as TGTGCCAGCAGCTTAGCAGCATTCTCTGGAAACACCATATATTTT.

The chain carries TRBV24-1 and TRBJ2-7; D not resolved. The V end was cut by 2 bases, the J end by 13 bases, with 14 bases between. The germline V gene has CDR1 KGHDR and CDR2 SFDVKD. The CDR3 length is 12 residues. The CDR3 coding sequence is TGTGCCACCAGTGATTACAAGGGATCGCGCTACTTC. It translates to CATSDYKGSRYF.

The rearrangement joins TRBV30 to TRBJ2-6; 7 bases map to TRBD1. This CDR3 has 19 residues. V shed 5 bases and J 0 bases; nucleotides not matched to a gene: 16. Germline values: CDR1 GTSNPN, CDR2 SVGIG (reference sequence). Here the CDR3 DNA reads TGTGCCTGGCGCCGGGACAGCCTCCTTTATTCCTCTGGGGCCAACGTCCTGACTTTC. Translating gives CAWRRDSLLYSSGANVLTF. The full variable domain, with the rest looked up from reference TRBV30 and TRBJ2-6, is SQTIHQWPATLVQPVGSPLSLECTVEGTSNPNLYWYRQAAGRGLQLLFYSVGIGQISSEVPQNLSASRPQDRQFILSSKKLLLSDSGFYLCAWRRDSLLYSSGANVLTFGAGSRLTVL.

CDR3 sequence: CAWFRDSLFYGYTF. CDR3 nucleotides: TGTGCCTGGTTCCGGGACAGCTTATTCTATGGCTACACCTTC. V gene TRBV30 combines with J gene TRBJ1-2, with TRBD1 matching over 7 bases. The CDR3 extends over 14 amino acids. Germline lookup yields CDR1 GTSNPN and CDR2 SVGIG (reference sequence). V gave up 5 bases and J gave up 4 bases; unmatched junction bases: 10.

This chain uses TRBV28 with TRBJ1-1; no clear D. Trimming pared 2 bases from V and 5 bases from J, leaving 9 bases between. The CDR3 is 13 amino acids. From germline, CDR1 is MDHEN and CDR2 SYDVKM. The CDR3 sequence: CASSLNEETEAFF. DNA of the CDR3: TGTGCCAGCAGTTTAAATGAGGAGACTGAAGCTTTCTTT.

V is TRBV5-8 and J is TRBJ2-3; D is uncertain. The CDR3 has 14 amino acids. V was clipped by 0 bases and J by 0 bases, with 5 bases between them. CDR1 and CDR2 from the germline V gene are SGHTS and YDEGEE. The CDR3 sequence is CASSLDFSTDTQYF. CDR3 bases: TGTGCCAGCAGCTTGGATTTTAGCACAGATACGCAGTATTTT.

This clone was observed a few times. CDR3 DNA sequence: TGCGCCAGCAGCTTGGTCGCGCTGACGAACACCGGGGAGCTGTTTTTT. This sequence encodes CASSLVALTNTGELFF. The V call is TRBV5-1, the J call TRBJ2-2, with D unclear. V lost 0 bases, J lost 0 bases, and 9 bases lay in between. Germline CDR1 is SGHRS and CDR2 is YFSETQ. This CDR3 has 16 residues.

The chain carries TRBV28 and TRBJ2-3; D is unresolved. The CDR3 totals 15 residues. CDR1 is MDHEN, CDR2 SYDVKM, per germline. V lost 6 bases and J 4 bases, leaving 17 bases between the germline ends. The CDR3 loop reads CASSIGVGTADTQYF. In DNA, the CDR3 is TGTGCCAGCAGCATTGGCGTGGGAACGGCAGATACGCAGTATTTT. The full variable domain, with the rest looked up from reference TRBV28 and TRBJ2-3, is DVKVTQSSRYLVKRTGEKVFLECVQDMDHENMFWYRQDPGLGLRLIYFSYDVKMKEKGDIPEGYSVSREKKERFSLILESASTNQTSMYLCASSIGVGTADTQYFGPGTRLTVL.

This chain connects TRBV7-8 to TRBJ1-2; possibly TRBD1 for D (5 bases). Germline V lookup: CDR1 SGHVS, CDR2 FQNEAQ. The V end lost 3 bases, the J end lost 8 bases, and 16 bases lay between the germline ends. The CDR3 loop spans 14 amino acids. The CDR3 nucleotides read TGTGCCAGCAGCTTGGGACCCGAAGGGGAAGGCTACACCTTC. It translates to CASSLGPEGEGYTF.

The rearrangement joins TRBV25-1 to TRBJ1-1; no firm D call. This CDR3 spans 13 amino acids. Trimming stripped 4 bases from V and 2 bases from J, with 8 bases between. The V gene's germline CDR1 is MGHDK and CDR2 SYGVNS. CDR3 loop: CASSGRLNTEAFF. For the CDR3, the DNA is TGTGCCAGCAGTGGCCGTCTTAACACTGAAGCTTTCTTT.

The chain carries TRBV9 and TRBJ2-1; 7 positions agree with TRBD1. CDR1 SGDLS and CDR2 YYNGEE come from the germline V gene. Trimming took 4 bases from V and 3 from J; bases not matched to a gene: 4. The CDR3 is 14 residues long. CDR3 loop: CASSKGQNYNEQFF. As DNA, the CDR3 is TGTGCCAGCAGCAAGGGACAGAACTACAATGAGCAGTTCTTC.

This clone was found once. The gene calls are TRBV18 and TRBJ1-1; D call uncertain. V lost 3 bases, J lost 1 base, and 3 bases lay in between. From germline, CDR1 is KGHSH and CDR2 LQKENI. The CDR3 has 12 amino acids. CDR3 sequence (DNA): TGTGCCAGCTCACCCGGGAACACTGAAGCTTTCTTT. Protein: CASSPGNTEAFF.

The V call is TRBV24-1, the J call TRBJ2-1, with 7 positions matching TRBD2. The V segment lost 0 bases and the J segment 8 bases; nucleotides outside the gene matches: 12. This CDR3 is built from 17 residues. CDR1 and CDR2 (germline): KGHDR, SFDVKD. This chain's CDR3 is CATSDLGGRGRIDEQFF. The CDR3 region has the DNA TGTGCCACCAGTGATTTGGGTGGGAGGGGAAGGATCGATGAGCAGTTCTTC.

The gene calls are TRBV5-1 and TRBJ2-5; D may be TRBD2 (6 bases). Germline loops: CDR1 SGHRS, CDR2 YFSETQ. Trimming left V 4 bases short and J 1 base short, with 14 bases between. CDR3 size: 15 residues. Written as DNA, the CDR3 is TGCGCCAGCAGCCCAAGCGCGGGACCCCAAGAGACCCAGTACTTC. This codes for CASSPSAGPQETQYF.

The chain combines TRBV4-1 with TRBJ2-1; D might be TRBD1 (5 bases). The CDR3 extends over 14 amino acids. The V end was cut by 4 bases, the J end by 5 bases, with 12 bases between. Germline CDR1 reads MGHRA; CDR2 reads YSYEKL. The CDR3 bases are TGCGCCAGCAGCCCCTGGGGCTACAACAATGAGCAGTTCTTC. Translation gives CASSPWGYNNEQFF.